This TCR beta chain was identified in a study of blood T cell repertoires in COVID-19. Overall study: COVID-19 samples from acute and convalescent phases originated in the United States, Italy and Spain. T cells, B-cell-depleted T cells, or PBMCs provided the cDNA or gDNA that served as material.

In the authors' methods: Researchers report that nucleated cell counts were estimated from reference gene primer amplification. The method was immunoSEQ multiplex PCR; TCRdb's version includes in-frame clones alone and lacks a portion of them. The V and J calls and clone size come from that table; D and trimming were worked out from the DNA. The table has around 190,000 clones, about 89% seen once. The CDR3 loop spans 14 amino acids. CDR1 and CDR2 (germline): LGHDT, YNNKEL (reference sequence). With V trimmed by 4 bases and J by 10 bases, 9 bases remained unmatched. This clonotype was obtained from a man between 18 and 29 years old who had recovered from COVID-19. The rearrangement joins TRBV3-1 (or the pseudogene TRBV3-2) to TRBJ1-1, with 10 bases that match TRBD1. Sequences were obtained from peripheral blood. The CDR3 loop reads CASSLGQGVAGAFF. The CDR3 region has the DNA TGTGCCAGCAGCCTTGGACAGGGGGTAGCTGGAGCTTTCTTT.